This T cell receptor (beta chain) was captured in a study of cytomegalovirus exposure and HLA in healthy donors. Broader study findings: Sequencing likely produced, as an artifact, a cluster of highly shared sequence variants. For presence/absence analyses, sequencing depth was assumed to be roughly uniform across donors.

Turning to this clone: What it binds is unknown. Compared with germline, one end of the junction differs, possibly owing to a read error.

PCR used 60 Vbeta primers and 13 Jbeta primers. The protocol was immunoSEQ multiplex PCR, while the TCRdb copy is restricted to in-frame clones and leaves out a portion. The repertoire shows about 130,000 clones; the top ten hold under 2%. CDR3 length equals 14 residues. Per germline, CDR1 SNHLY and CDR2 FYNNEI. The sequenced sample was PBMCs. This clonotype was obtained from a woman aged 40-49 years in good health and CMV-seropositive. The chain joins TRBV2 to TRBJ2-5, with 7 bases fitting TRBD1. The J call is uncertain, as TRBJ2-7 better fits the DNA end. As DNA, the CDR3 is TGTGCCAGCAGGGAAGGGGGACAGACCTACGAGCAGTACTTC. Encoded protein: CASREGGQTYEQYF.